This is a list of T cell receptor beta chains from one sample in a study of Graves' ophthalmopathy and Graves' hyperthyroidism. TCRdb re-analysed the multiplex PCR reads in MiXCR, keeping a single row per CDR3 protein. The table has hundreds of thousands of distinct CDR3 sequences, roughly two fifths seen once. The sample comprised peripheral blood. The origin of the receptors is an adult man with Graves' ophthalmopathy. Both conserved end residues are part of each CDR3. D genes are given only for firm matches. The listing skips clone size in some rows; elsewhere it reads once, few, many or a size class.

j_gene,abundance,d_gene,v_gene,CDR3aa,CDR3nt
TRBJ1-3,few,TRBD1,TRBV7-8,CASSLPGGNTIYF,TGTGCCAGCAGCTTACCAGGGGGGAACACCATATATTTT
TRBJ1-1,.,.,TRBV28,CASSSDMGHTEAFF,TGTGCCAGCAGTTCAGACATGGGGCACACTGAAGCTTTCTTT
TRBJ2-5,.,TRBD1,TRBV2,CASSGDREQPQYF,TGTGCCAGCAGTGGGGACAGGGAACAGCCCCAGTACTTC
TRBJ2-5,many,.,TRBV20-1,CSASLDSATQETQYF,TGCAGTGCTTCCCTGGACAGCGCGACCCAAGAGACCCAGTACTTC
TRBJ1-1,.,TRBD1,TRBV29-1,CSVDVTGGATEAFF,TGCAGCGTTGATGTGACAGGGGGGGCCACTGAAGCTTTCTTT
TRBJ2-7,.,.,TRBV7-9,CASSAIGTTYEQYF,TGTGCCAGCAGCGCCATAGGGACGACCTACGAGCAGTACTTC
TRBJ2-2,few,TRBD2,TRBV11-2,CASSLVASGVTGELFF,TGTGCCAGCAGCTTAGTGGCTAGCGGGGTCACCGGGGAGCTGTTTTTT
TRBJ2-2,.,.,TRBV2,CASSWLTGELFF,TGTGCCAGCAGCTGGTTAACCGGGGAGCTGTTTTTT
TRBJ1-1,.,TRBD1,TRBV29-1,CSVAQGDTEAFF,TGCAGCGTTGCTCAGGGGGACACTGAAGCTTTCTTT
TRBJ2-1,once,.,TRBV19,CASKTKDGVNEQFF,TGTGCCAGTAAGACCAAAGACGGGGTCAATGAGCAGTTCTTC
TRBJ2-2,.,.,TRBV11-3,CASSRQGRDTGELFF,TGTGCCAGCAGCCGACAGGGGAGGGACACCGGGGAGCTGTTTTTT
TRBJ2-5,few,.,TRBV7-7,CASSLGAFGGRGQETQYF,TGTGCTAGCAGCTTAGGCGCATTTGGGGGAAGGGGCCAAGAGACCCAGTACTTC
TRBJ1-2,.,TRBD1,TRBV4-2,CASSQDFKTGGNYGYTF,TGTGCCAGCAGCCAAGATTTCAAGACAGGGGGTAACTATGGCTACACCTTC